This T cell receptor (beta chain) was obtained from a study of regulatory T cells in long-lasting Graves disease. The TCR beta library used iRepertoire HTBI primers with Arm-PCR amplification of CDR3. TCRdb used MiXCR to reprocess the multiplex PCR reads, holding one entry per CDR3 protein. The table shows a few hundred thousand distinct CDR3 sequences, with over 9.5% occurring only once. Time point: newly diagnosed GD, antithyroid drugs for less than 3 months. The TCR library was made from RNA that had been extracted from PBMCs in TRIzol. In each case, Graves' disease was diagnosed per American Thyroid Association guidelines. Separately, the same data were catalogued under a study of T cells in Graves' hyperthyroidism and ophthalmopathy.

The sequencing used peripheral blood mononuclear cells (PBMCs), collected at new diagnosis, from a patient treated with antithyroid drugs. This receptor was taken from a young woman with Graves disease.

The CDR3, as DNA: TGTGCCAGCAGCACCGGGACATTTAATACGCAGTATTTT. Residues: CASSTGTFNTQYF. J is TRBJ2-3 and V is TRBV7-2, with TRBD1 as a possible D gene (6 bases). V was shortened by 5 bases and J by 7 bases, with 13 bases between the two germline ends. CDR3 length: 13 amino acids. Germline V gene data show CDR1 as SGHTA and CDR2 as FQGNSA. Supplemented by reference TRBV7-2 and TRBJ2-3, the full variable domain reads GAGVSQSPSNKVTEKGKDVELRCDPISGHTALYWYRQSLGQGLEFLIYFQGNSAPDKSGLPSDRFSAERTGGSVSTLTIQRTQQEDSAVYLCASSTGTFNTQYFGPGTRLTVL.